The 29 T cell receptor beta chains below all came from one sample that was sequenced in a study of circulating and synovial CD4+ cells in juvenile arthritis. TCRdb's copy holds only in-frame clones and misses some; the assay was immunoSEQ multiplex PCR. Among around 3,600 clones listed, 81% were seen once. Source material: CD4+ T cells from synovial fluid. The receptors come from a human donor with juvenile idiopathic arthritis.

V usage is TRBV4-2 and J usage is TRBJ1-4; possibly TRBD1 for D (6 bases). This CDR3 comprises 16 residues. Looked up from germline, CDR1 is LGHNA and CDR2 is YNFKEQ. Trimming shortened V by 0 bases and J by 5 bases, and 13 bases separated the two germline ends. CDR3 sequence reads: CASSQEAQGWNEKLFF. The CDR3 coding sequence is TGTGCCAGCAGCCAAGAGGCCCAGGGGTGGAATGAAAAACTGTTTTTT.

The gene calls are TRBV5-5 and TRBJ2-7, with TRBD1 as a possible D gene (6 bases). Germline V gene data show CDR1 as SGHKS and CDR2 as YYEKEE (reference sequence). The CDR3 is 15 residues long. Deletions cut 3 bases from V and 6 bases from J, with 19 bases between. The CDR3 DNA sequence: TGTGCCAGCAGCTGGACCTTCGGGACAACCGGCGAGCAGTACTTC. Protein sequence: CASSWTFGTTGEQYF.

This sequence joins TRBV6-5 and TRBJ2-1; a possible D gene is TRBD1 (6 bases). Germline V gives CDR1 MNHEY, CDR2 SVGAGI. This CDR3 region has 13 residues. Trimming shortened V by 6 bases and J by 0 bases, and 6 bases separated the two germline ends. This chain's CDR3 is CASRDSSYNEQFF. The CDR3 bases are TGTGCCAGCAGGGACAGCTCCTACAATGAGCAGTTCTTC.

The chain links TRBV6-6 to TRBJ1-5, with a possible D match to TRBD1 (5 bases). In germline, CDR1 is MNHNY, CDR2 SVGAGI (reference sequence). The CDR3 extends over 16 amino acids. V was trimmed by 6 bases and J by 2 bases, leaving 17 bases between them. CDR3 region: CASSPQGGDGNQPQHF. CDR3 sequence (DNA): TGTGCCAGCAGCCCTCAAGGAGGGGACGGCAATCAGCCCCAGCATTTT.

The rearrangement joins TRBV18 to TRBJ1-2, with 9 bases fitting TRBD1. The length of the CDR3 is 15 residues. The germline gives CDR1 KGHSH, CDR2 LQKENI. V lost 3 bases to trimming and J lost 6 bases; unmatched junction nucleotides: 8. CDR3: CASSPPGQGRDGYTF. The CDR3, as DNA: TGTGCCAGCTCACCTCCCGGACAGGGGAGGGATGGCTACACCTTC.

With respect to this clone: The junction shows a germline mismatch at one end, possibly a read error. Other DNA sequences in this specimen translate into the identical CDR3. The gene calls are TRBV4-1 and TRBJ1-6, with D possibly being TRBD1 (5 bases). The CDR3 extends over 18 amino acids. Germline lookup yields CDR1 MGHRA and CDR2 YSYEKL. The CDR3 bases are TGCGCCAGCAGCCACCGAGCAAGGGGAGGGGAGAATAATTCCCCCCTCCACTTT. This sequence encodes CASSHRARGGENNSPLHF.

The chain is built from TRBV2 and TRBJ1-5; maybe TRBD1 (6 bases). V shed 1 base and J shed 4 bases, with 14 bases lying between them. CDR3 length: 16 residues. Germline values: CDR1 SNHLY, CDR2 FYNNEI. The CDR3 protein is CASSEEGVLNNQPQHF. The CDR3 nucleotides read TGTGCCAGCAGTGAAGAGGGGGTATTGAATAATCAGCCCCAGCATTTT.

V usage is TRBV7-9 and J usage is TRBJ1-1, with D tentatively TRBD1 (5 bases). V lost 2 bases, J lost 0 bases, and 7 bases lay in between. This CDR3 contains 14 residues. Germline CDR1 is SEHNR and CDR2 is FQNEAQ (reference sequence). CDR3 in amino acids: CASSLQGLNTEAFF. CDR3 nucleotide sequence: TGTGCCAGCAGCTTACAGGGTTTGAACACTGAAGCTTTCTTT.

This chain uses TRBV11-1 with TRBJ1-1, with 8 positions matching TRBD1. This CDR3 region has 13 residues. V shed 4 bases, J shed 5 bases, and the junction held 3 bases outside the gene matches. Germline V CDR1 and CDR2: SGHAT, FQDESV (reference sequence). CDR3: CASSYQGATEAFF. In DNA, the CDR3 is TGTGCCAGCAGCTACCAGGGGGCTACTGAAGCTTTCTTT.

The chain joins TRBV28 to TRBJ1-2, with unresolved D. CDR1 and CDR2 from the germline V gene are MDHEN and SYDVKM. V lost 1 base to trimming and J lost 7 bases, with 13 bases between them. The CDR3 covers 14 residues. Here the CDR3 DNA reads TGTGCCAGCAGTTTATCTCCCCAGGCCGGTGGCTACACCTTC. It yields the protein CASSLSPQAGGYTF.

The V call is TRBV5-6, the J call TRBJ2-5; 11 bases map to TRBD2. This CDR3 region has 14 residues. With 1 base clipped from V and 5 bases from J, the junction kept 1 base outside the gene matches. Germline V gene data show CDR1 as SGHDT and CDR2 as YYEEEE. CDR3 nucleotides: TGTGCCAGCAGCTTGACTAGCGGGAGTGAGACCCAGTACTTC. Its translation: CASSLTSGSETQYF. Filled out from reference TRBV5-6 and TRBJ2-5, the complete variable domain reads DAGVTQSPTHLIKTRGQQVTLRCSPKSGHDTVSWYQQALGQGPQFIFQYYEEEERQRGNFPDRFSGHQFPNYSSELNVNALLLGDSALYLCASSLTSGSETQYFGPGTRLLVL.

V is TRBV7-2 and J is TRBJ2-5, with 12 bases aligning to TRBD2. This CDR3 region has 16 residues. In germline, CDR1 is SGHTA, CDR2 FQGNSA. V was pared by 1 base and J by 5 bases, with 5 bases of the junction left unmatched. DNA of the CDR3: TGTGCCAGCAGCTTAGGGACTAGCGGGGTGGGGGAGACCCAGTACTTC. It specifies CASSLGTSGVGETQYF.

The chain is built from TRBV7-3 and TRBJ2-1; D is possibly TRBD1 (5 bases). Germline CDR1 and CDR2: SGHTA and FQGTGA. The CDR3 is 15 residues long. V was pared by 0 bases and J by 0 bases, with 6 bases between. The CDR3 DNA sequence: TGTGCCAGCAGCTTAACAGACAGCTCCTACAATGAGCAGTTCTTC. It yields the protein CASSLTDSSYNEQFF.

CDR3: CASRAATNEKLFF. Here the CDR3 DNA reads TGTGCCAGCAGGGCAGCAACTAATGAAAAACTGTTTTTT. The chain links TRBV5-4 to TRBJ1-4, with D unclear. Germline V lookup: CDR1 SGHNT, CDR2 YYREEE (reference sequence). The CDR3 length is 13 residues. V shed 5 bases and J shed 0 bases, with 5 bases lying between them. Full variable domain (outside the CDR3, taken from reference TRBV5-4 and TRBJ1-4): ETGVTQSPTHLIKTRGQQVTLRCSSQSGHNTVSWYQQALGQGPQFIFQYYREEENGRGNFPPRFSGLQFPNYSSELNVNALELDDSALYLCASRAATNEKLFFGSGTQLSVL.

About this clone itself: Other nucleotide sequences from this sample produce the same CDR3. The chain has TRBV5-4 and TRBJ1-6, with 7 bases lining up with TRBD1. Per germline, CDR1 SGHNT and CDR2 YYREEE (reference sequence). Trimming at V came to 4 bases and at J to 7 bases, leaving 5 bases not matched to a gene. The CDR3 sequence is 14 residues long. The CDR3 loop is CASSPGTVNSPLHF. CDR3 DNA: TGTGCCAGCAGCCCCGGGACAGTGAATTCACCCCTCCACTTT.

The J gene is TRBJ2-1, the V gene TRBV9; TRBD2 aligns across 11 bases. V lost 4 bases and J lost 4; bases outside the gene matches: 19. This CDR3 spans 20 amino acids. In germline, CDR1 is SGDLS, CDR2 YYNGEE. The CDR3: CASSPHRGGTSGFVYNEQFF. As DNA, the CDR3 is TGTGCCAGCAGCCCCCATAGAGGGGGGACTAGCGGTTTTGTGTACAATGAGCAGTTCTTC.

This chain connects TRBV27 to TRBJ2-7; D possibly corresponds to TRBD2 (5 bases). V was shortened by 5 bases and J by 2 bases, with 13 bases between the two germline ends. Looked up from germline, CDR1 is MNHEY and CDR2 is SMNVEV (reference sequence). This CDR3 is built from 14 residues. CDR3 residues: CASSPLGVTYEQYF. The CDR3 region has the DNA TGTGCCAGCAGTCCCCTCGGGGTGACCTACGAGCAGTACTTC.

This clone was detected once. The rearrangement links TRBV7-3 to TRBJ1-6; D gene ambiguous. Germline lookup yields CDR1 SGHTA and CDR2 FQGTGA. The CDR3 is made up of 15 amino acids. Between the trimmed V and J ends, which lost 5 bases and 8 bases, there was a span of 16 bases. Here the CDR3 DNA reads TGTGCCAGCAGCCCCTCTTCGGGGTCCGATTCACCCCTCCACTTT. Translated: CASSPSSGSDSPLHF.

The V gene is TRBV19, the J gene TRBJ1-5; D is uncertain. Germline lookup yields CDR1 LNHDA and CDR2 SQIVND (reference sequence). CDR3 size: 11 residues. The ends were cut back, 11 bases at V and 3 bases at J, with 8 bases in the middle. CDR3 protein: CAERDNQPQHF. CDR3 DNA: TGTGCCGAAAGAGACAATCAGCCCCAGCATTTT.

CDR3 loop: CASSGDNPGLADTQYF. CDR3 coding DNA: TGTGCCAGCAGTGGGGACAACCCGGGACTAGCAGATACGCAGTATTTT. The V and J genes are TRBV2 and TRBJ2-3; TRBD2 aligns across 8 bases. The CDR3 spans 16 residues. Germline assignment: CDR1 SNHLY and CDR2 FYNNEI. V shed 4 bases, J shed 4 bases, and the junction held 10 bases outside the gene matches.

This chain links TRBV28 with TRBJ1-2; tentatively, D is TRBD1 (5 bases). Trimming removed 6 bases from V and 2 bases from J, with 19 bases in between. CDR1 is MDHEN and CDR2 is SYDVKM in the germline V gene. This CDR3 has 16 amino acids. CDR3 protein: CASSGPYRTVNYGYTF. The CDR3 DNA sequence: TGTGCCAGCAGCGGACCTTACAGGACCGTGAACTATGGCTACACCTTC.

V usage is TRBV7-9 and J usage is TRBJ2-7; the D is unclear. Germline V gene data show CDR1 as SEHNR and CDR2 as FQNEAQ (reference sequence). V shed 5 bases and J shed 0 bases, with 14 bases lying between them. The CDR3 runs to 15 residues. For the CDR3, the DNA is TGTGCCAGCAGCCCGCGAGTCTACAGCTCCTACGAGCAGTACTTC. It specifies CASSPRVYSSYEQYF.

The chain couples TRBV7-2 to TRBJ2-5; possibly TRBD1 for D (6 bases). CDR3 length equals 13 residues. V was clipped by 8 bases and J by 2 bases, with 12 bases between them. Germline V gives CDR1 SGHTA, CDR2 FQGNSA. Written as DNA, the CDR3 is TGTGCCAGCTTCAGGGGAGCGCAAGAGACCCAGTACTTC. Its translation: CASFRGAQETQYF.

This chain joins TRBV7-2 and TRBJ1-1, with unresolved D. The CDR3 contains 15 residues. Trimming removed 2 bases at V and 4 bases at J, with 14 bases between. The germline CDR1 and CDR2 sequences are SGHTA and FQGNSA. The chain's CDR3 is CASSLSNGVATEAFF. In nucleotides, the CDR3 is TGTGCCAGCAGCTTATCCAATGGAGTAGCCACTGAAGCTTTCTTT.

The chain joins TRBV9 to TRBJ2-3; a weak D match, TRBD2 (6 bases). Trimming took 0 bases from V and 2 from J, leaving 13 bases between them. The V gene's germline CDR1 is SGDLS and CDR2 YYNGEE. This CDR3 region has 16 residues. CDR3 bases: TGTGCCAGCAGCGTAGAGATTAGCGGCTACACAGATACGCAGTATTTT. Translated, it gives CASSVEISGYTDTQYF.

A single count supports this clone. The rearrangement joins TRBV7-8 to TRBJ1-1, with TRBD1 as a possible D gene (5 bases). V was trimmed by 0 bases and J by 4 bases, leaving 12 bases between them. Germline V lookup: CDR1 SGHVS, CDR2 FQNEAQ. CDR3 size: 15 residues. The CDR3 loop reads CASSLAAGRSTEAFF. The CDR3 DNA reads as TGTGCCAGCAGCTTAGCGGCAGGGAGGAGCACTGAAGCTTTCTTT.

This clone came up once. This rearrangement joins TRBV21-1 to TRBJ2-1; TRBD2, the table's D call, was not compared with the DNA. TRBV21-1 is deemed a pseudogene. CDR3 length equals 17 residues. This CDR3 is CASSKDLSSGKNNEQFF. CDR3 DNA: TGTGCCAGCAGCAAAGATTTATCGAGCGGGAAGAACAATGAGCAGTTCTTC.

The sample holds one count of this clone. This sequence joins TRBV19 and TRBJ2-4; TRBD2 agrees at 9 bases. Losses at the gene ends were 1 base for V and 0 bases for J; bases not matched to a gene: 10. The CDR3 consists of 19 residues. The germline CDR1 and CDR2 sequences are LNHDA and SQIVND (reference sequence). The CDR3 DNA is TGTGCCAGTAGTATAGCTGCGCTAGCGGGGACGGGAGCCAAAAACATTCAGTACTTC. Residues: CASSIAALAGTGAKNIQYF.

The chain has TRBV28 and TRBJ1-2; 7 bases are a match to TRBD1. Germline assignment: CDR1 MDHEN and CDR2 SYDVKM. The CDR3 covers 18 residues. J gave up 5 bases and V 6 bases, and 21 bases lay outside the gene matches. DNA for the CDR3: TGTGCCAGCAGCCGGACCTGGCAGGGGGTTCAGCTATATTATGGCTACACCTTC. Translating gives CASSRTWQGVQLYYGYTF.